This is a list of T cell receptor beta chains from one sample in a study of blood T cell repertoires in COVID-19. The protocol was immunoSEQ multiplex PCR, while the TCRdb copy is restricted to in-frame clones and leaves out a portion. The table includes about 120,000 clones, roughly three quarters detected once. Sequencing was carried out using peripheral blood. These receptors were taken from a human donor in a cohort sampled during active COVID-19. The CDR3 runs from the conserved cysteine through the conserved F or W.

j_call,v_call,cdr3_aa
TRBJ1-5,TRBV6-5,CASRDRGLYQPQHF
TRBJ2-7,TRBV27,CASSLRGGGDEQYF
TRBJ1-2,TRBV27,CASSWAGGNYGYTF
TRBJ2-7,TRBV19,CASSIWDKRNEQYF
TRBJ1-1,TRBV3-1/TRBV3-2,CASSQDHGAEAFF
TRBJ1-2,TRBV7-8,CASSPDFEGYTF
TRBJ2-7,TRBV3-1/TRBV3-2,CASSQDLSDEQYF
TRBJ2-5,TRBV3-1/TRBV3-2,CASSPRDRGETQYF
TRBJ1-1,TRBV12-3/TRBV12-4,CASTPQGWTEAFF
TRBJ1-6,TRBV2,CASSEGQIFSPLHF
TRBJ2-7,TRBV7-2,CASSYYYEQYF
TRBJ2-3,TRBV19,CASSPRGVADTQYF
TRBJ2-7,TRBV6-5,CASSYSGDSSYEQYF
TRBJ2-2,TRBV28,CASRPRTSGRAPHWNGELFF
TRBJ1-5,TRBV6-5,CASSYNTGGNQPQHF
TRBJ1-2,TRBV5-8,CASSLGIFRGYTF
TRBJ1-2,TRBV28,CASRQTGVSYGYTF
TRBJ2-7,TRBV18,CASSPKGVPGRYEQYF
TRBJ2-7,TRBV10-3,CAIIRTAYEQYF
TRBJ1-1,TRBV29-1,CSVAGDRGNTEAFF
TRBJ2-5,TRBV7-9,CASSLALLETQYF
TRBJ2-7,TRBV28,CASTQGGRAREQYF
TRBJ2-7,TRBV19,CASGSGAAYEQYF
TRBJ1-2,TRBV25-1,CASSGTGVHYGYTF
TRBJ1-5,TRBV7-6,CASSLAGSNQPQHF
TRBJ1-2,TRBV10-2,CASSESVGQRIYGYTF
TRBJ1-3,TRBV9,CASSGTGTGGNTIYF
TRBJ2-6,TRBV10-3,CAISGTGDYGANVLTF
TRBJ1-5,TRBV7-8,CASTPDDNSNQPQHF
TRBJ1-4,TRBV29-1,CSVAGGQGTEKLFF
TRBJ2-7,TRBV6-5,CASSSGEQYF
TRBJ1-1,TRBV4-2,CASNPDKRQGPSEAFF
TRBJ1-4,TRBV6-5,CASSPTGTNEKLFF
TRBJ2-2,TRBV10-2,CASSENSPANTGELFF
TRBJ1-5,TRBV28,CASSPHRDNQPQHF
TRBJ2-7,TRBV4-2,CASSPYGLRGGGVYEQYF
TRBJ2-7,TRBV2,CASSHPDSYEQYF
TRBJ2-7,TRBV7-9,CASSPRDSLTRHEQYF
TRBJ2-7,TRBV6-5,CASLGQSSYEQYF
TRBJ2-7,TRBV3-1/TRBV3-2,CASSSLTGLAVSYEQYF
TRBJ1-1,TRBV7-9,CASSFLQGQNTEAFF
TRBJ1-6,TRBV6-5,CASTSGQQANSPLHF
TRBJ1-2,TRBV3-1/TRBV3-2,CASSQVQAAPPNGYTF
TRBJ2-7,TRBV19,CASSADSASYEQYF
TRBJ1-1,TRBV2,CASSKGHPNTEAFF
TRBJ2-7,TRBV11-2,CASSRRLAGGSAYEQYF
TRBJ1-2,TRBV19,CASTVGSYGYTF
TRBJ2-3,TRBV28,CASRVGNRVADTQYF
TRBJ1-2,TRBV28,CASSPTGRHYGYTF
TRBJ1-2,TRBV3-1/TRBV3-2,CASSHFSQGNTF
TRBJ2-1,TRBV19,CKLAVKVRGLNEQFF